The 8 T cell receptor beta chains in this list originate from one sample, sequenced in a study of early T cells in non-severe SARS-CoV-2 infection. TCRdb ran MiXCR on the 5' RACE reads and lists one entry per CDR3 protein. The profile shows 55,000 to 65,000 distinct CDR3 sequences, roughly 10% of them singletons. Sequenced input: whole blood. The receptors were sampled from an adult who was a healthcare worker with PCR-confirmed SARS-CoV-2 infection or an uninfected control (not recorded which).

The gene calls are TRBV6-6 and TRBJ2-7; D gene unclear. The CDR3 sequence is 14 residues long. The V and J ends lost 6 bases and 2 bases respectively, with 14 bases between them. Germline CDR1 is MNHNY and CDR2 is SVGAGI (reference sequence). This chain's CDR3 is CASSSPHLTYEQYF. The CDR3 DNA follows: TGTGCCAGCAGCTCCCCGCATCTTACCTACGAGCAGTACTTC.

Ten or more counts support this clonotype. The chain links TRBV11-2 to TRBJ2-1, with a possible D match to TRBD2 (7 bases). Trimming took off 8 bases at V and 8 bases at J, with 19 bases between the two ends. The CDR3 contains 14 residues. The germline V gene has CDR1 SGHAT and CDR2 FQNNGV. CDR3 in amino acids: CASHILGGGDEQFF. As DNA, the CDR3 is TGTGCCAGCCATATCTTAGGGGGAGGGGATGAGCAGTTCTTC.

V usage is TRBV29-1 and J usage is TRBJ1-2, with 8 bases lining up with TRBD1. The CDR3 contains 12 residues. CDR1 and CDR2 from the germline V gene are SQVTM and ANQGSEA. V shed 6 bases, J shed 6 bases, and the junction held 6 bases outside the gene matches. CDR3: CSVVQGGDGYTF. CDR3 DNA sequence: TGCAGCGTGGTACAGGGGGGCGATGGCTACACCTTC.

This clonotype was seen at least ten times. V usage is TRBV6-5 and J usage is TRBJ2-1; the D call may be TRBD1 or TRBD2 (5 bases each). The V and J ends lost 2 bases and 10 bases respectively, with 15 bases between them. The CDR3 covers 14 residues. Germline V CDR1 and CDR2: MNHEY, SVGAGI. In DNA form, the CDR3 reads TGTGCCAGCAGTTACGGGGACCCCCAGGGAGAGCAGTTCTTC. Translating it yields CASSYGDPQGEQFF.

The V gene is TRBV6-5, the J gene TRBJ2-1; D possibly corresponds to TRBD1 (6 bases). The CDR3 has 12 amino acids. Germline V gives CDR1 MNHEY, CDR2 SVGAGI. Trimming took off 6 bases at V and 10 bases at J, with 13 bases between the two ends. CDR3 amino acids: CASRPSGTEQFF. The CDR3 region has the DNA TGTGCCAGCAGACCCTCCGGGACAGAGCAGTTCTTC.

This clonotype came up many times. The gene calls are TRBV4-2 and TRBJ2-3; D is unresolved. Germline values: CDR1 LGHNA, CDR2 YNFKEQ. The CDR3 has 17 residues. Trimming removed 0 bases at V and 1 base at J, with 14 bases between. CDR3 bases: TGTGCCAGCAGCCAAGAGGTGACTCGTGGGGGCACAGATACGCAGTATTTT. This sequence encodes CASSQEVTRGGTDTQYF.

The chain combines TRBV5-4 with TRBJ2-5; TRBD1 might be the D (6 bases). Germline lookup yields CDR1 SGHNT and CDR2 YYREEE (reference sequence). The CDR3 covers 14 residues. The ends were cut back, 0 bases at V and 2 bases at J, with 8 bases in the middle. CDR3 sequence: CASSLGQEQETQYF. CDR3 sequence (DNA): TGTGCCAGCAGCTTGGGACAGGAGCAAGAGACCCAGTACTTC.

This clonotype was picked up a small number of times. The V and J genes are TRBV12-3 or TRBV12-4 and TRBJ1-2; D might be TRBD1 (6 bases). V shed 7 bases and J shed 4 bases, with 16 bases lying between them. The CDR3 extends over 14 amino acids. The CDR3 DNA follows: TGTGCCAGCAAGGGCGGCAGGGGACCCTATGGCTACACCTTC. Translation gives CASKGGRGPYGYTF.